Presented here are 19 T cell receptor beta chains from one specimen sequenced in a study of cytomegalovirus exposure and HLA in healthy donors. In the PCR, 60 Vbeta and 13 Jbeta primers were used. Here immunoSEQ multiplex PCR was the method, and the copy in TCRdb shows in-frame clones only, minus some. This table holds 75,000 to 100,000 clones, approximately 76% found once. Input material: PBMCs. The receptors originated from a woman aged 60-75 years in good health and CMV-seropositive.

The rearrangement links TRBV11-2 to TRBJ2-3; 8 nucleotides agree with TRBD2. V lost 0 bases, J lost 12 bases, and 8 bases stayed unmatched. The germline CDR1 and CDR2 sequences are SGHAT and FQNNGV. CDR3 length equals 14 residues. CDR3 loop: CASSLDTSGNYQYF. The CDR3 DNA sequence: TGTGCCAGCAGCTTAGATACTAGCGGCAACTATCAGTATTTT.

This chain uses TRBV6-4 with TRBJ1-5; D unclear. The CDR3 is 16 amino acids. Germline CDR1 is MRHNA and CDR2 is SNTAGT. Trimming took off 0 bases at V and 0 bases at J, with 9 bases between the two ends. The CDR3, as DNA: TGTGCCAGCAGTGACTCGCGAGTGTTTAGCAATCAGCCCCAGCATTTT. The encoded protein is CASSDSRVFSNQPQHF.

This chain joins TRBV5-1 and TRBJ2-2, with D perhaps matching TRBD1 (6 bases). Trimming shortened V by 4 bases and J by 6 bases, and 16 bases separated the two germline ends. Germline CDR1 SGHRS, CDR2 YFSETQ. The CDR3 has 15 amino acids. DNA for the CDR3: TGCGCCAGCAGCCTGGGACGCCAGGGGTCCGGGGAGCTGTTTTTT. It encodes CASSLGRQGSGELFF. Together with reference TRBV5-1 and TRBJ2-2, the CDR3 gives the full variable domain: KAGVTQTPRYLIKTRGQQVTLSCSPISGHRSVSWYQQTPGQGLQFLFEYFSETQRNKGNFPGRFSGRQFSNSRSEMNVSTLELGDSALYLCASSLGRQGSGELFFGEGSRLTVL.

The chain uses TRBV11-3 and TRBJ2-3, with D perhaps matching TRBD1 (6 bases). This CDR3 is 15 amino acids long. Germline CDR1 and CDR2: SGHNT and YENEEA. Trimming stripped 0 bases from V and 6 bases from J, with 13 bases between. DNA of the CDR3: TGTGCCAGCAGCTTAGATCTAACAGGGATGGATACGCAGTATTTT. Protein sequence: CASSLDLTGMDTQYF.

The V call is TRBV18, the J call TRBJ2-1; tentatively, D is TRBD1 (6 bases). V lost 2 bases and J lost 9, with 11 bases in between. This CDR3 has 13 residues. Germline values: CDR1 KGHSH, CDR2 LQKENI. The CDR3 sequence: CASSPNRDGEQFF. CDR3 coding DNA: TGTGCCAGCTCACCAAACAGGGACGGTGAGCAGTTCTTC.

This clone was counted a few times. The V and J genes are TRBV11-2 and TRBJ2-7; 11 bases fit TRBD2. The V segment lost 5 bases and the J segment 2 bases; nucleotides outside the gene matches: 8. The CDR3 spans 16 residues. Germline CDR1 SGHAT, CDR2 FQNNGV. The CDR3 spells CASSPSGLAEPYEQYF. The CDR3 nucleotides read TGTGCCAGCAGCCCCTCGGGACTAGCGGAACCCTACGAGCAGTACTTC.

CDR3: CASSQTELAGGYNEQFF. CDR3 sequence (DNA): TGTGCCAGCAGCCAGACGGAATTGGCGGGAGGGTACAATGAGCAGTTCTTC. The rearrangement joins TRBV5-6 to TRBJ2-1; TRBD2 matches at 9 bases. Germline CDR1 and CDR2: SGHDT and YYEEEE. The CDR3 consists of 17 residues. The J segment lost 4 bases and the V segment lost 4 bases, leaving 12 bases of the junction unmatched.

The sample holds a few counts of this clone. The CDR3 is CAISESMLAGVAGELFF. The CDR3 nucleotides read TGTGCCATCAGTGAGTCGATGTTGGCGGGAGTGGCCGGGGAGCTGTTTTTT. The genes are TRBV10-3 and TRBJ2-2; 7 nucleotides align to TRBD2. The length of the CDR3 is 17 residues. V trimming: 0 bases; J trimming: 6 bases; junction bases outside the gene matches: 10. Looked up from germline, CDR1 is ENHRY and CDR2 is SYGVKD.

The gene calls are TRBV28 and TRBJ2-1, with D maybe TRBD2 (6 bases). In germline, CDR1 is MDHEN, CDR2 SYDVKM. The CDR3 has 18 residues. Deletions cut 7 bases from V and 2 bases from J, with 24 bases between. In DNA form, the CDR3 reads TGTGCCAGCACCCCTTACCCCCTCGAAAGCGGGCCCTACAATGAGCAGTTCTTC. Translation: CASTPYPLESGPYNEQFF.

Only a few counts were recorded for this clone. This sequence joins TRBV10-3 and TRBJ1-5; TRBD1 aligns across 7 bases. J was trimmed by 6 bases and V by 2 bases; bases with no gene match: 10. This CDR3 is 16 amino acids long. CDR1 is ENHRY and CDR2 is SYGVKD in the germline V gene. Here the CDR3 reads CAISETPTGKGQPQHF. In DNA form, the CDR3 reads TGTGCCATCAGTGAGACCCCGACAGGGAAAGGTCAGCCCCAGCATTTT.

This clone was seen only a few times. This chain connects TRBV4-2 to TRBJ2-7; tentatively, D is TRBD2 (5 bases). The CDR3 totals 15 residues. Germline V gene sequence: CDR1 LGHNA, CDR2 YNFKEQ. V was clipped by 0 bases and J by 2 bases, with 11 bases between them. The CDR3 DNA follows: TGTGCCAGCAGCCAAGATCAGACCGGGACCTACGAGCAGTACTTC. This encodes CASSQDQTGTYEQYF.

V gene TRBV19 combines with J gene TRBJ2-3; TRBD2 is a possible D gene (5 bases). Germline CDR1 and CDR2: LNHDA and SQIVND (reference sequence). V was clipped by 7 bases and J by 0 bases, with 17 bases between them. The CDR3 contains 16 residues. Here the CDR3 reads CASKERSPSSTDTQYF. CDR3 DNA sequence: TGTGCCAGTAAAGAGCGGAGCCCCTCTAGCACAGATACGCAGTATTTT.

This clone was found once. V and J are TRBV2 and TRBJ1-1; possibly TRBD1 for D (6 bases). This CDR3 has 15 residues. Trimming took 0 bases from V and 1 from J, leaving 9 bases between them. CDR1 and CDR2 (germline): SNHLY, FYNNEI. The CDR3 DNA is TGTGCCAGCAGTGAAGCAGGGGGTTGGAACACTGAAGCTTTCTTT. Amino acid sequence: CASSEAGGWNTEAFF.

The chain carries TRBV30 and TRBJ2-2; a possible D gene is TRBD2 (6 bases). The CDR3 loop spans 19 amino acids. Trimming took off 1 base at V and 1 base at J, with 22 bases between the two ends. Germline assignment: CDR1 GTSNPN and CDR2 SVGIG (reference sequence). The CDR3 reads CAWSAGFRGKSLNTGELFF. The DNA for the CDR3 is TGTGCCTGGAGTGCCGGCTTTCGGGGGAAGAGTCTGAACACCGGGGAGCTGTTTTTT. Variable domain in full (rest from reference TRBV30 and TRBJ2-2): SQTIHQWPATLVQPVGSPLSLECTVEGTSNPNLYWYRQAAGRGLQLLFYSVGIGQISSEVPQNLSASRPQDRQFILSSKKLLLSDSGFYLCAWSAGFRGKSLNTGELFFGEGSRLTVL.

J is TRBJ2-7 and V is TRBV7-9, with TRBD2 matching over 8 bases. Germline V lookup: CDR1 SEHNR, CDR2 FQNEAQ (reference sequence). CDR3 length equals 12 residues. The ends lost 3 bases at V and 6 bases at J; junction bases unmatched: 1. The CDR3 DNA reads TGTGCCAGCAGCTTGGGGACTAGCGAGCAGTACTTC. Its translation is CASSLGTSEQYF.

V is TRBV21-1 and J is TRBJ2-7; the table's D call, TRBD1, was not checked against the DNA. TRBV21-1 is termed a pseudogene. CDR3 size: 9 residues. This CDR3 reads CVVGCEQYF. For the CDR3, the DNA is TGTGTCGTTGGCTGCGAGCAGTACTTC.

The chain carries TRBV30 and TRBJ1-5; possible D gene TRBD1, 5 bases. V dropped 0 bases and J dropped 3 bases, with 6 bases sitting between them. CDR3 length equals 13 residues. The germline V gene has CDR1 GTSNPN and CDR2 SVGIG (reference sequence). Here the CDR3 reads CAWSVQDNQPQHF. DNA for the CDR3: TGTGCCTGGAGTGTACAGGACAATCAGCCCCAGCATTTT.

J is TRBJ2-7 and V is TRBV2; 7 nucleotides match TRBD1. The CDR3 has 15 amino acids. Germline V gives CDR1 SNHLY, CDR2 FYNNEI. V shed 5 bases and J 0 bases; nucleotides not matched to a gene: 7. DNA of the CDR3: TGTGCCAGCAGTCTGGGACAGCTAAGCTCCTACGAGCAGTACTTC. Translated: CASSLGQLSSYEQYF.

This clone has a single count. The rearrangement links TRBV9 to TRBJ2-7; the D is unclear. The germline V gene encodes CDR1 SGDLS and CDR2 YYNGEE. Trimming removed 10 bases at V and 4 bases at J, with 6 bases between. The CDR3 extends over 9 amino acids. CDR3 DNA: TGTGCCCTTGCGTACGAGCAGTACTTC. The encoded protein is CALAYEQYF.